The 27 T cell receptor beta chains given below trace back to one sample, sequenced in a study of T-cell memory formation after mild COVID-19. Each CDR3 protein is one row after TCRdb ran MiXCR on the 5' RACE reads. Among about 120,000 distinct CDR3 sequences, 16% were seen once, and the ten largest hold around 14%. The sample taken for sequencing was PBMCs or a T cell subset sorted from them (not recorded which). The receptors come from an adult woman who had mild COVID-19 (a few samples of this study predate the infection). Cell type and time point are not known.

The rearrangement links TRBV12-5 to TRBJ2-6; no definite D call. V shed 0 bases and J shed 0 bases, with 9 bases lying between them. The CDR3 consists of 17 residues. CDR1 and CDR2 (germline): LGHNT, FRNRAP. The CDR3 nucleotides are TGTGCTAGTGGTTTGGTAATCTCTAGCTCTGGGGCCAACGTCCTGACTTTC. Encoded protein: CASGLVISSSGANVLTF.

V is TRBV7-2 and J is TRBJ2-1; D possibly corresponds to TRBD2 (6 bases). Between the trimmed V and J ends, which lost 1 base and 2 bases, there was a span of 9 bases. The CDR3 covers 15 residues. CDR1 is SGHTA and CDR2 is FQGNSA in the germline V gene. The CDR3 DNA is TGTGCCAGCAGCTTAGTGTGGGGGGCCTACAATGAGCAGTTCTTC. Protein product: CASSLVWGAYNEQFF.

This clonotype occurred a few times. The chain combines TRBV5-4 with TRBJ2-1; no clear D. Trimming pared 4 bases from V and 9 bases from J, leaving 11 bases between. Germline V gives CDR1 SGHNT, CDR2 YYREEE (reference sequence). The CDR3 runs to 12 residues. In DNA form, the CDR3 reads TGTGCCAGCAGCCCATACGATGGTGAGCAGTTCTTC. Amino acids: CASSPYDGEQFF.

Turning to this clonotype: The junction and the germline gene differ at one end; a read error may be behind it. The chain uses TRBV6-2 or TRBV6-3 and TRBJ2-7, with D unclear. The CDR3 loop spans 14 amino acids. CDR1 and CDR2 from the germline V gene are MNHEY and SVGEGT. This CDR3 is CASSSSQILHEQYF. The CDR3, as DNA: TGTGCGAGCAGTTCCTCGCAGATCCTTCACGAGCAGTACTTC.

The gene calls are TRBV20-1 and TRBJ1-5; the D is unclear. Germline values: CDR1 DFQATT, CDR2 SNEGSKA (reference sequence). Trimming took 3 bases from V and 7 from J, leaving 13 bases between them. CDR3 length: 13 amino acids. Here the CDR3 reads CSASRPVGQPQHF. CDR3 in DNA: TGCAGTGCTAGCCGACCTGTAGGACAGCCCCAGCATTTT.

The chain uses TRBV7-8 and TRBJ2-1, with D perhaps assigned TRBD1 or TRBD2 (6 bases each). This CDR3 is built from 15 residues. V was clipped by 5 bases and J by 8 bases, with 19 bases between them. CDR1 SGHVS and CDR2 FQNEAQ come from the germline V gene. The CDR3 DNA reads as TGTGCCAGCAGCCCGGGGGCCAGGGGTTATGATGAGCAGTTCTTC. Residues: CASSPGARGYDEQFF.

This chain connects TRBV30 to TRBJ2-7, with 7 bases fitting TRBD1. This CDR3 spans 13 amino acids. V was clipped by 5 bases and J by 4 bases; unmatched bases: 8. The germline V gene has CDR1 GTSNPN and CDR2 SVGIG (reference sequence). DNA for the CDR3: TGTGCCTGGGCCCGGGACAGCTTATACGAGCAGTACTTC. It is translated as CAWARDSLYEQYF.

This clonotype was seen more than once but under ten times. This chain uses TRBV2 with TRBJ2-7; 12 bases match TRBD1. Per germline, CDR1 SNHLY and CDR2 FYNNEI. The CDR3 is 16 residues long. The ends lost 5 bases at V and 3 bases at J; junction bases unmatched: 8. The CDR3 region has the DNA TGTGCCAGCAGTTACCCCGGGACAGGGGGCAACTACGAGCAGTACTTC. Encoded protein: CASSYPGTGGNYEQYF.

In this sample, this clonotype turned up a few times. The CDR3 protein is CASSLAGGGNQPQHF. The CDR3 region has the DNA TGTGCCAGCAGTTTAGCGGGGGGAGGCAATCAGCCCCAGCATTTT. The chain has TRBV12-3 or TRBV12-4 and TRBJ1-5; weak D call: TRBD1 (5 bases). The length of the CDR3 is 15 residues. Trimming pared 0 bases from V and 2 bases from J, leaving 8 bases between.

The CDR3 sequence: CASSLDIRSISGANEQFF. In DNA form, the CDR3 reads TGCGCCAGCAGCTTGGATATAAGGAGTATTAGCGGGGCGAATGAGCAGTTCTTC. The rearrangement joins TRBV5-1 to TRBJ2-1, with 8 bases lining up with TRBD2. J was trimmed by 7 bases and V by 0 bases; bases with no gene match: 15. The germline CDR1 and CDR2 sequences are SGHRS and YFSETQ. There are 18 residues in the CDR3.

The rearrangement links TRBV3-1 to TRBJ2-1; D is perhaps TRBD1 (6 bases). The CDR3 loop spans 16 amino acids. Trimming took 4 bases from V and 1 from J, leaving 14 bases between them. CDR1 is LGHDT, CDR2 YNNKEL, per germline (reference sequence). The CDR3 sequence is CASSLSSRGSYNEQFF. As DNA, the CDR3 is TGTGCCAGCAGCCTATCTTCCAGGGGTTCCTACAATGAGCAGTTCTTC.

A few counts support this clonotype. The rearrangement joins TRBV7-3 to TRBJ1-6; tentatively, D is TRBD1 (5 bases). CDR3 length: 14 residues. V gave up 5 bases and J gave up 9 bases, with 14 bases separating them. Per germline, CDR1 SGHTA and CDR2 FQGTGA. The CDR3 here is CASSLEGYGSPLHF. The CDR3 DNA reads TGTGCCAGCAGCCTAGAGGGGTATGGTTCACCCCTCCACTTT.

The table lists this clonotype with a few counts. J is TRBJ2-7 and V is TRBV4-3; D gene unclear. This CDR3 comprises 13 residues. V lost 1 base to trimming and J lost 3 bases, with 7 bases between them. Germline values: CDR1 LGHNA, CDR2 YSLEER. This CDR3 reads CASSQGLIYEQYF. For the CDR3, the DNA is TGCGCCAGCAGCCAAGGACTGATCTACGAGCAGTACTTC.

The chain carries TRBV11-1 and TRBJ2-3, with 10 positions matching TRBD1. The CDR3 totals 15 residues. CDR1 is SGHAT, CDR2 FQDESV, per germline (reference sequence). V gave up 5 bases and J gave up 14 bases; unmatched junction bases: 16. The CDR3 DNA is TGTGCCAGCAGCCCTGGCGGGACAGGGGAGGTGATCAGGTATTTT. This codes for CASSPGGTGEVIRYF.

This rearrangement joins TRBV7-2 to TRBJ1-6, with D uncertain. Germline CDR1 and CDR2: SGHTA and FQGNSA. This CDR3 region has 15 residues. V shed 1 base and J shed 7 bases, with 11 bases lying between them. CDR3 in amino acids: CASSLVEVGNSPLHF. The CDR3 nucleotides read TGTGCCAGCAGCTTAGTGGAAGTCGGGAATTCACCCCTCCACTTT.

There are a few counts of this clonotype. This rearrangement joins TRBV5-6 to TRBJ1-1, with D uncertain. The V gene's germline CDR1 is SGHDT and CDR2 YYEEEE. The CDR3 loop spans 12 amino acids. The V end was cut by 6 bases, the J end by 0 bases, with 6 bases between. Here the CDR3 DNA reads TGTGCCAGCACCCTCATGAACACTGAAGCTTTCTTT. It is translated as CASTLMNTEAFF.

This clonotype has a handful of counts. CDR3 sequence: CASSLTARGHSGANVLTF. The CDR3 DNA is TGTGCCAGCAGTTTAACCGCCCGGGGCCACTCTGGGGCCAACGTCCTGACTTTC. The rearrangement joins TRBV27 to TRBJ2-6; D may correspond to TRBD1 or TRBD2 (5 bases each). Germline assignment: CDR1 MNHEY and CDR2 SMNVEV (reference sequence). The CDR3 is 18 amino acids. Trimming pared 2 bases from V and 0 bases from J, leaving 14 bases between.

The sample holds a few counts of this clonotype. The CDR3 DNA reads TGCGCCAGCAGCCTGAGCGGAAACTCCTACAATGAGCAGTTCTTC. It is translated as CASSLSGNSYNEQFF. The J gene is TRBJ2-1, the V gene TRBV5-1, with D possibly TRBD2 on 5 matching bases. This CDR3 spans 15 amino acids. With 4 bases removed from V and 0 bases from J, the gap between germline ends came to 11 bases. CDR1 and CDR2 (germline): SGHRS, YFSETQ.

In its sample, this clonotype was seen a few times. The V call is TRBV5-1, the J call TRBJ2-5, with 7 bases fitting TRBD1. The germline V gene encodes CDR1 SGHRS and CDR2 YFSETQ. This CDR3 region has 16 residues. V lost 0 bases, J lost 0 bases, and 5 bases stayed unmatched. The CDR3 here is CASSLEVDRNQETQYF. CDR3 sequence (DNA): TGCGCCAGCAGCTTGGAAGTGGACAGGAACCAAGAGACCCAGTACTTC. Looking up the rest from reference TRBV5-1 and TRBJ2-5 gives the full variable domain: KAGVTQTPRYLIKTRGQQVTLSCSPISGHRSVSWYQQTPGQGLQFLFEYFSETQRNKGNFPGRFSGRQFSNSRSEMNVSTLELGDSALYLCASSLEVDRNQETQYFGPGTRLLVL.

This clonotype was observed a handful of times. V usage is TRBV7-8 and J usage is TRBJ2-1, with D unclear. Trimming pared 6 bases from V and 6 bases from J, leaving 3 bases between. Germline loops: CDR1 SGHVS, CDR2 FQNEAQ. The CDR3 spans 10 residues. CDR3 DNA sequence: TGTGCCAGCAGTGGCAATGAGCAGTTCTTC. Translation: CASSGNEQFF.

This clonotype was seen ten or more times. The rearrangement uses TRBV7-2 and TRBJ2-3; D possibly corresponds to TRBD2 (6 bases). This CDR3 is 16 amino acids long. Trimming took off 2 bases at V and 1 base at J, with 13 bases between the two ends. Germline CDR1 SGHTA, CDR2 FQGNSA. In DNA form, the CDR3 reads TGTGCCAGCAGCTTAACCTGGACTACCCGCACAGATACGCAGTATTTT. It encodes CASSLTWTTRTDTQYF. The full variable domain, completed using reference TRBV7-2 and TRBJ2-3, is GAGVSQSPSNKVTEKGKDVELRCDPISGHTALYWYRQSLGQGLEFLIYFQGNSAPDKSGLPSDRFSAERTGGSVSTLTIQRTQQEDSAVYLCASSLTWTTRTDTQYFGPGTRLTVL.

In its sample, this clonotype was seen a few times. The CDR3 sequence is CASSFGLGTYEQYF. The CDR3 DNA reads TGTGCCAGCAGCTTTGGGCTAGGGACCTACGAGCAGTACTTC. V usage is TRBV7-7 and J usage is TRBJ2-7, with D unresolved. The germline V gene has CDR1 SSHAT and CDR2 FNYEAQ (reference sequence). Deletions cut 3 bases from V and 2 bases from J, with 11 bases between. CDR3 size: 14 residues.

The V gene is TRBV7-9, the J gene TRBJ2-3; 9 bases fit TRBD2. Unmatched junction bases numbered 6, after V lost 6 bases and J lost 2 bases. This CDR3 is 15 amino acids long. Germline loops: CDR1 SEHNR, CDR2 FQNEAQ (reference sequence). The CDR3, as DNA: TGTGCCAGCAGACCAGCGGGGGGACCCACAGATACGCAGTATTTT. This translates into CASRPAGGPTDTQYF.

This chain joins TRBV9 and TRBJ2-5; no clear D gene. The CDR3 is 13 amino acids. V lost 4 bases, J lost 3 bases, and 10 bases lay in between. Germline V gene data show CDR1 as SGDLS and CDR2 as YYNGEE. CDR3 loop: CASSPHGEETQYF. The CDR3 region has the DNA TGTGCCAGCAGCCCCCACGGTGAAGAGACCCAGTACTTC.

This clonotype was recorded many times. V gene TRBV20-1 combines with J gene TRBJ2-1; 8 nucleotides line up with TRBD1. The germline V gene has CDR1 DFQATT and CDR2 SNEGSKA (reference sequence). V gave up 2 bases and J gave up 8 bases; unmatched junction bases: 8. The CDR3 is 14 residues long. CDR3 amino acids: CSARPQDRVHEQFF. In DNA, the CDR3 is TGCAGTGCTAGACCTCAGGACAGGGTGCATGAGCAGTTCTTC.

At least ten counts were recorded for this clonotype. The junction departs from germline at one end; a sequencing error may be responsible. The CDR3 DNA sequence: TGTGCCAGCAGCTCGCTAGCGGGGGGCTACAATGAGCAGTTCTTC. Translated, it gives CASSSLAGGYNEQFF. The chain has TRBV5-1 and TRBJ2-1; 11 bases line up with TRBD2. The CDR3 runs 15 residues. CDR1 SGHRS and CDR2 YFSETQ come from the germline V gene.

The sample holds a few counts of this clonotype. This chain connects TRBV7-2 to TRBJ1-5, with D possibly TRBD1 on 6 matching bases. V lost 5 bases to trimming and J lost 2 bases, with 13 bases between them. CDR1 and CDR2 from the germline V gene are SGHTA and FQGNSA. This CDR3 spans 15 amino acids. This CDR3 reads CASSPPGVGNQPQHF. The CDR3 bases are TGTGCCAGCAGCCCCCCAGGGGTGGGCAATCAGCCCCAGCATTTT.